This passage covers 6 T cell receptor beta chains from one sample sequenced in a study of cytomegalovirus exposure and HLA in healthy donors. A multiplex PCR was run with 60 Vbeta primers and 13 Jbeta primers. Repertoires were generated with immunoSEQ multiplex PCR, while TCRdb's copy carries only in-frame clones and drops some. The sample yields roughly 220,000 clones, 60% to 80% seen once. The sequencing input was PBMCs. The source is a woman aged 30 to 39 in good health and CMV-seronegative.

The chain couples TRBV19 to TRBJ1-6; unclear D gene. CDR1 is LNHDA, CDR2 SQIVND, per germline (reference sequence). The CDR3 has 14 amino acids. Trimming left V 7 bases short and J 7 bases short, with 14 bases between. The DNA of the CDR3 is TGTGCCAGTACCCTTGGAGTGATCAATTCACCCCTCCACTTT. Translating it yields CASTLGVINSPLHF.

This clone was counted once. The CDR3 sequence is CASTPLGTGGGEQYF. CDR3 coding DNA: TGTGCCAGCACTCCATTAGGGACAGGGGGAGGCGAGCAGTACTTC. The genes are TRBV28 and TRBJ2-7, with TRBD1 matching 11 bases. The trim removed 7 bases at V and 6 bases at J, leaving 11 bases unmatched. The V gene's germline CDR1 is MDHEN and CDR2 SYDVKM. This CDR3 region has 15 residues.

This rearrangement joins TRBV5-1 to TRBJ2-1; D gene unclear. Germline CDR1 and CDR2: SGHRS and YFSETQ. The CDR3 loop spans 14 amino acids. The ends were cut back, 0 bases at V and 4 bases at J, with 8 bases in the middle. The CDR3 coding sequence is TGCGCCAGCAGCTTGGGAACAGCATACAATGAGCAGTTCTTC. Residues: CASSLGTAYNEQFF.

The J gene is TRBJ2-3, the V gene TRBV27; 9 positions agree with TRBD2. This CDR3 has 15 residues. The trim removed 2 bases at V and 4 bases at J, leaving 4 bases unmatched. Germline CDR1 MNHEY, CDR2 SMNVEV (reference sequence). The CDR3 bases are TGTGCCAGCAGTTTAGGGACTAGCTTTTCAGATACGCAGTATTTT. This encodes CASSLGTSFSDTQYF.

The rearrangement links TRBV29-1 to TRBJ2-5; the match to TRBD2 covers 7 bases. The J call may not be correct, given that the DNA end is closer to TRBJ2-7. The CDR3 is made up of 13 amino acids. Germline V gene sequence: CDR1 SQVTM, CDR2 ANQGSEA. The CDR3 loop reads CSVARGEAYEQYF. CDR3 nucleotides: TGCAGCGTTGCTCGGGGGGAAGCCTACGAGCAGTACTTC.

This clone was seen a handful of times. CDR3: CSATPTGGGEKLFF. CDR3 nucleotide sequence: TGCAGCGCCACGCCGACAGGGGGCGGTGAAAAACTGTTTTTT. The rearrangement joins TRBV29-1 to TRBJ1-4; 10 bases align to TRBD1. The germline gives CDR1 SQVTM, CDR2 ANQGSEA. The CDR3 has 14 amino acids. With V trimmed by 7 bases and J by 7 bases, 9 bases remained unmatched.